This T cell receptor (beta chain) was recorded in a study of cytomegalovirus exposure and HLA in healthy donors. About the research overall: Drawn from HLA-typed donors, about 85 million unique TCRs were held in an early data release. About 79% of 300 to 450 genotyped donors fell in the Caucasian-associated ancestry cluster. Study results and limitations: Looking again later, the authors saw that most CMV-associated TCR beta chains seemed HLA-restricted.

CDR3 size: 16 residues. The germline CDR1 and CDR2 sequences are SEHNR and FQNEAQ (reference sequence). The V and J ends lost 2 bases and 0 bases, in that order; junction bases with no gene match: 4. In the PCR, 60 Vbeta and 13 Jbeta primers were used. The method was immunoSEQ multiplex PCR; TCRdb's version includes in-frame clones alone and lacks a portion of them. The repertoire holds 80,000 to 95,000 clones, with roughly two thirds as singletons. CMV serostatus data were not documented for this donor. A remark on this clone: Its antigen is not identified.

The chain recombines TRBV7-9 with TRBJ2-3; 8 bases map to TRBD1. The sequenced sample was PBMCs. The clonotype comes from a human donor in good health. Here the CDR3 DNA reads TGTGCCAGCAGCTTATTGGACAGGGCTAGCACAGATACGCAGTATTTT. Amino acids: CASSLLDRASTDTQYF.